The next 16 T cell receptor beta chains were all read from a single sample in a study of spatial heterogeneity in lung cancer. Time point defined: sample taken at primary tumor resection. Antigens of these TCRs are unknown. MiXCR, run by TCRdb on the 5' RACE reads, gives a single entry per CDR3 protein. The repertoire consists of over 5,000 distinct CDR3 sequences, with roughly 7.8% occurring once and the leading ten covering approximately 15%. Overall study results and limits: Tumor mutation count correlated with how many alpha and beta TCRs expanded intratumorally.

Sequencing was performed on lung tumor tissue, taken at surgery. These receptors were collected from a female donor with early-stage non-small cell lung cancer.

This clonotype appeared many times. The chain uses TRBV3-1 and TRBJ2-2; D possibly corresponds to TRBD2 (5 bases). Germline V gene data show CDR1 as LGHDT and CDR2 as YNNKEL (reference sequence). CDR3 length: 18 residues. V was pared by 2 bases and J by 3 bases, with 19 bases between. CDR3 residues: CASSQKLGLPADTGELFF. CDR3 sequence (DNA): TGTGCCAGCAGCCAAAAACTAGGACTGCCTGCAGACACCGGGGAGCTGTTTTTT.

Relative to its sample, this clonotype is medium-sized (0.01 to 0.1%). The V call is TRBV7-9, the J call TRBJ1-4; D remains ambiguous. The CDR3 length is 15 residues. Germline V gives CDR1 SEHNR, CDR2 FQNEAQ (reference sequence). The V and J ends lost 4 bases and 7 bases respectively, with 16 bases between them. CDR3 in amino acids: CASSSRTARVEKLFF. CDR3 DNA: TGTGCCAGCAGCTCACGGACGGCGCGGGTTGAAAAACTGTTTTTT. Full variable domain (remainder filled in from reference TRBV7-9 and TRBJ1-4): DTGVSQNPRHKITKRGQNVTFRCDPISEHNRLYWYRQTLGQGPEFLTYFQNEAQLEKSRLLSDRFSAERPKGSFSTLEIQRTEQGDSAMYLCASSSRTARVEKLFFGSGTQLSVL.

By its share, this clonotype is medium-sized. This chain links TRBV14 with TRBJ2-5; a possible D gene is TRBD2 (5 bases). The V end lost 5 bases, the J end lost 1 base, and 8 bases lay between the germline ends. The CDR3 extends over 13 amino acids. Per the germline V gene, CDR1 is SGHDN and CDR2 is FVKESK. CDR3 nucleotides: TGTGCCAGCAGCTACCGGGGCCAAGAGACCCAGTACTTC. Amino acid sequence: CASSYRGQETQYF.

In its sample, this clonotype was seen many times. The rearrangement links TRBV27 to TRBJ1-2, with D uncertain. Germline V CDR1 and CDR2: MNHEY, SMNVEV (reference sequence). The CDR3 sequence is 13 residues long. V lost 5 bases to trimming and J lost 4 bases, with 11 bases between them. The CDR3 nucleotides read TGTGCCAGCAGTCGCGGCCCAGCCTATGGCTACACCTTC. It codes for CASSRGPAYGYTF.

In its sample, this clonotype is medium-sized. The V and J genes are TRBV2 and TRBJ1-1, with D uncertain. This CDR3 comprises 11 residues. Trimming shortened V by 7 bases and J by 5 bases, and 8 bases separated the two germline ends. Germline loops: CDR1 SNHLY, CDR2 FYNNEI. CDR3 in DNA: TGTGCCAGCACTTTAGGGACTGAAGCTTTCTTT. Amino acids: CASTLGTEAFF.

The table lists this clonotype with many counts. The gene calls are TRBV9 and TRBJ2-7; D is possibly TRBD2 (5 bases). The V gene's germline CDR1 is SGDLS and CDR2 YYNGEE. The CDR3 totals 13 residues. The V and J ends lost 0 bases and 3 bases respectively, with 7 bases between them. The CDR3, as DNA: TGTGCCAGCAGCGTAGCCGGGAACTACGAGCAGTACTTC. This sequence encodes CASSVAGNYEQYF.

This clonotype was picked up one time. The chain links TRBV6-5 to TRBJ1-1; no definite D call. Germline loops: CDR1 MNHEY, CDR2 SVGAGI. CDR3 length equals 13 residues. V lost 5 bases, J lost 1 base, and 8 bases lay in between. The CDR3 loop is CASSIRWNTEAFF. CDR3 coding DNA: TGTGCCAGCAGTATCCGATGGAACACTGAAGCTTTCTTT.

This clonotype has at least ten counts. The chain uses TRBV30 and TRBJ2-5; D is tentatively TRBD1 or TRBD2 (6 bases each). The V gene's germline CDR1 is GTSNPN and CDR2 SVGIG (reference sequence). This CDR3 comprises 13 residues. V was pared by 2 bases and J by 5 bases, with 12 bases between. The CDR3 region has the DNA TGTGCCTGGAGTTGGGGGGCGGCGGAGACCCAGTACTTC. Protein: CAWSWGAAETQYF.

CDR3 bases: TGTGCCAGCAGACGCCTAGCGACAGGGTTTGCTCAGCCCCAGCATTTT. This gives the protein CASRRLATGFAQPQHF. The chain recombines TRBV6-5 with TRBJ1-5; 7 bases line up with TRBD1. Looked up from germline, CDR1 is MNHEY and CDR2 is SVGAGI. This CDR3 has 16 residues. The junction had 14 bases not matched to a gene; V was cut back by 6 bases and J by 6 bases.

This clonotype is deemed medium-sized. The CDR3 here is CSVLDRVGHTDTQYF. In DNA, the CDR3 is TGCAGCGTCCTAGACAGGGTCGGTCATACAGATACGCAGTATTTT. The rearrangement uses TRBV29-1 and TRBJ2-3; 7 bases match TRBD1. V was clipped by 6 bases and J by 3 bases; unmatched bases: 12. Per germline, CDR1 SQVTM and CDR2 ANQGSEA. This CDR3 has 15 amino acids.

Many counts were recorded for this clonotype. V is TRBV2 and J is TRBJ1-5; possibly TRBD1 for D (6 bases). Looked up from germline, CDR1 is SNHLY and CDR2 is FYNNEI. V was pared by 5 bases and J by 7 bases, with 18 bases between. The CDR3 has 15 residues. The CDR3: CASSPGAAGEQPQHF. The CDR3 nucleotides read TGTGCCAGCAGTCCCGGGGCGGCAGGGGAACAGCCCCAGCATTTT.

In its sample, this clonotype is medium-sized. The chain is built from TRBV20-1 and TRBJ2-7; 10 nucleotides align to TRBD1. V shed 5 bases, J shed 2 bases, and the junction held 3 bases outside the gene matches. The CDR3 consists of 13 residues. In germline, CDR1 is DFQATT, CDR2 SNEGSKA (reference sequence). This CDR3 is CSAWGTGAYEQYF. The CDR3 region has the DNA TGCAGTGCTTGGGGGACAGGGGCCTACGAGCAGTACTTC.

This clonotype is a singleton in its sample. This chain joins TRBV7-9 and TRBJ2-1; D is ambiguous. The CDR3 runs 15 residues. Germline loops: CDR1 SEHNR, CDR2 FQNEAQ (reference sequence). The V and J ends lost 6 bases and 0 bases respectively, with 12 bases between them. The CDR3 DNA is TGTGCCAGCAGATTGAGAGGTAGCTCCTACAATGAGCAGTTCTTC. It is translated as CASRLRGSSYNEQFF.

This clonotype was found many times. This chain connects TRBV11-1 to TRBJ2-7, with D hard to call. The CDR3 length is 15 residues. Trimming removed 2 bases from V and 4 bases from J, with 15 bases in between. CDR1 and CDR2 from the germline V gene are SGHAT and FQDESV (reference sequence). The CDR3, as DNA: TGTGCCAGCAGCTTATCCGGCGGACCCGGGTACGAGCAGTACTTC. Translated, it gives CASSLSGGPGYEQYF.

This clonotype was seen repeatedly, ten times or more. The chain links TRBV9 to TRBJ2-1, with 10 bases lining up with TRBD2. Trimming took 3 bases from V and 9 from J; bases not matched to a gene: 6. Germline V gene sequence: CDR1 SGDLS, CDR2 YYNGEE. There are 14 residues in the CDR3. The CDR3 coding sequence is TGTGCCAGCAGCGCGGCCCTAGCGGGGGTTGAGCAGTTCTTC. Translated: CASSAALAGVEQFF.

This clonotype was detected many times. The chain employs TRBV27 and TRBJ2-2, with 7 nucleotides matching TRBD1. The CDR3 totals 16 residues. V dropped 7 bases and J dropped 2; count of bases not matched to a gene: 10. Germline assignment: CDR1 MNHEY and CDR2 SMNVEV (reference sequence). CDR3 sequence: CASKRDRTGNTGELFF. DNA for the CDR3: TGTGCCAGCAAAAGAGACCGGACAGGAAACACCGGGGAGCTGTTTTTT.